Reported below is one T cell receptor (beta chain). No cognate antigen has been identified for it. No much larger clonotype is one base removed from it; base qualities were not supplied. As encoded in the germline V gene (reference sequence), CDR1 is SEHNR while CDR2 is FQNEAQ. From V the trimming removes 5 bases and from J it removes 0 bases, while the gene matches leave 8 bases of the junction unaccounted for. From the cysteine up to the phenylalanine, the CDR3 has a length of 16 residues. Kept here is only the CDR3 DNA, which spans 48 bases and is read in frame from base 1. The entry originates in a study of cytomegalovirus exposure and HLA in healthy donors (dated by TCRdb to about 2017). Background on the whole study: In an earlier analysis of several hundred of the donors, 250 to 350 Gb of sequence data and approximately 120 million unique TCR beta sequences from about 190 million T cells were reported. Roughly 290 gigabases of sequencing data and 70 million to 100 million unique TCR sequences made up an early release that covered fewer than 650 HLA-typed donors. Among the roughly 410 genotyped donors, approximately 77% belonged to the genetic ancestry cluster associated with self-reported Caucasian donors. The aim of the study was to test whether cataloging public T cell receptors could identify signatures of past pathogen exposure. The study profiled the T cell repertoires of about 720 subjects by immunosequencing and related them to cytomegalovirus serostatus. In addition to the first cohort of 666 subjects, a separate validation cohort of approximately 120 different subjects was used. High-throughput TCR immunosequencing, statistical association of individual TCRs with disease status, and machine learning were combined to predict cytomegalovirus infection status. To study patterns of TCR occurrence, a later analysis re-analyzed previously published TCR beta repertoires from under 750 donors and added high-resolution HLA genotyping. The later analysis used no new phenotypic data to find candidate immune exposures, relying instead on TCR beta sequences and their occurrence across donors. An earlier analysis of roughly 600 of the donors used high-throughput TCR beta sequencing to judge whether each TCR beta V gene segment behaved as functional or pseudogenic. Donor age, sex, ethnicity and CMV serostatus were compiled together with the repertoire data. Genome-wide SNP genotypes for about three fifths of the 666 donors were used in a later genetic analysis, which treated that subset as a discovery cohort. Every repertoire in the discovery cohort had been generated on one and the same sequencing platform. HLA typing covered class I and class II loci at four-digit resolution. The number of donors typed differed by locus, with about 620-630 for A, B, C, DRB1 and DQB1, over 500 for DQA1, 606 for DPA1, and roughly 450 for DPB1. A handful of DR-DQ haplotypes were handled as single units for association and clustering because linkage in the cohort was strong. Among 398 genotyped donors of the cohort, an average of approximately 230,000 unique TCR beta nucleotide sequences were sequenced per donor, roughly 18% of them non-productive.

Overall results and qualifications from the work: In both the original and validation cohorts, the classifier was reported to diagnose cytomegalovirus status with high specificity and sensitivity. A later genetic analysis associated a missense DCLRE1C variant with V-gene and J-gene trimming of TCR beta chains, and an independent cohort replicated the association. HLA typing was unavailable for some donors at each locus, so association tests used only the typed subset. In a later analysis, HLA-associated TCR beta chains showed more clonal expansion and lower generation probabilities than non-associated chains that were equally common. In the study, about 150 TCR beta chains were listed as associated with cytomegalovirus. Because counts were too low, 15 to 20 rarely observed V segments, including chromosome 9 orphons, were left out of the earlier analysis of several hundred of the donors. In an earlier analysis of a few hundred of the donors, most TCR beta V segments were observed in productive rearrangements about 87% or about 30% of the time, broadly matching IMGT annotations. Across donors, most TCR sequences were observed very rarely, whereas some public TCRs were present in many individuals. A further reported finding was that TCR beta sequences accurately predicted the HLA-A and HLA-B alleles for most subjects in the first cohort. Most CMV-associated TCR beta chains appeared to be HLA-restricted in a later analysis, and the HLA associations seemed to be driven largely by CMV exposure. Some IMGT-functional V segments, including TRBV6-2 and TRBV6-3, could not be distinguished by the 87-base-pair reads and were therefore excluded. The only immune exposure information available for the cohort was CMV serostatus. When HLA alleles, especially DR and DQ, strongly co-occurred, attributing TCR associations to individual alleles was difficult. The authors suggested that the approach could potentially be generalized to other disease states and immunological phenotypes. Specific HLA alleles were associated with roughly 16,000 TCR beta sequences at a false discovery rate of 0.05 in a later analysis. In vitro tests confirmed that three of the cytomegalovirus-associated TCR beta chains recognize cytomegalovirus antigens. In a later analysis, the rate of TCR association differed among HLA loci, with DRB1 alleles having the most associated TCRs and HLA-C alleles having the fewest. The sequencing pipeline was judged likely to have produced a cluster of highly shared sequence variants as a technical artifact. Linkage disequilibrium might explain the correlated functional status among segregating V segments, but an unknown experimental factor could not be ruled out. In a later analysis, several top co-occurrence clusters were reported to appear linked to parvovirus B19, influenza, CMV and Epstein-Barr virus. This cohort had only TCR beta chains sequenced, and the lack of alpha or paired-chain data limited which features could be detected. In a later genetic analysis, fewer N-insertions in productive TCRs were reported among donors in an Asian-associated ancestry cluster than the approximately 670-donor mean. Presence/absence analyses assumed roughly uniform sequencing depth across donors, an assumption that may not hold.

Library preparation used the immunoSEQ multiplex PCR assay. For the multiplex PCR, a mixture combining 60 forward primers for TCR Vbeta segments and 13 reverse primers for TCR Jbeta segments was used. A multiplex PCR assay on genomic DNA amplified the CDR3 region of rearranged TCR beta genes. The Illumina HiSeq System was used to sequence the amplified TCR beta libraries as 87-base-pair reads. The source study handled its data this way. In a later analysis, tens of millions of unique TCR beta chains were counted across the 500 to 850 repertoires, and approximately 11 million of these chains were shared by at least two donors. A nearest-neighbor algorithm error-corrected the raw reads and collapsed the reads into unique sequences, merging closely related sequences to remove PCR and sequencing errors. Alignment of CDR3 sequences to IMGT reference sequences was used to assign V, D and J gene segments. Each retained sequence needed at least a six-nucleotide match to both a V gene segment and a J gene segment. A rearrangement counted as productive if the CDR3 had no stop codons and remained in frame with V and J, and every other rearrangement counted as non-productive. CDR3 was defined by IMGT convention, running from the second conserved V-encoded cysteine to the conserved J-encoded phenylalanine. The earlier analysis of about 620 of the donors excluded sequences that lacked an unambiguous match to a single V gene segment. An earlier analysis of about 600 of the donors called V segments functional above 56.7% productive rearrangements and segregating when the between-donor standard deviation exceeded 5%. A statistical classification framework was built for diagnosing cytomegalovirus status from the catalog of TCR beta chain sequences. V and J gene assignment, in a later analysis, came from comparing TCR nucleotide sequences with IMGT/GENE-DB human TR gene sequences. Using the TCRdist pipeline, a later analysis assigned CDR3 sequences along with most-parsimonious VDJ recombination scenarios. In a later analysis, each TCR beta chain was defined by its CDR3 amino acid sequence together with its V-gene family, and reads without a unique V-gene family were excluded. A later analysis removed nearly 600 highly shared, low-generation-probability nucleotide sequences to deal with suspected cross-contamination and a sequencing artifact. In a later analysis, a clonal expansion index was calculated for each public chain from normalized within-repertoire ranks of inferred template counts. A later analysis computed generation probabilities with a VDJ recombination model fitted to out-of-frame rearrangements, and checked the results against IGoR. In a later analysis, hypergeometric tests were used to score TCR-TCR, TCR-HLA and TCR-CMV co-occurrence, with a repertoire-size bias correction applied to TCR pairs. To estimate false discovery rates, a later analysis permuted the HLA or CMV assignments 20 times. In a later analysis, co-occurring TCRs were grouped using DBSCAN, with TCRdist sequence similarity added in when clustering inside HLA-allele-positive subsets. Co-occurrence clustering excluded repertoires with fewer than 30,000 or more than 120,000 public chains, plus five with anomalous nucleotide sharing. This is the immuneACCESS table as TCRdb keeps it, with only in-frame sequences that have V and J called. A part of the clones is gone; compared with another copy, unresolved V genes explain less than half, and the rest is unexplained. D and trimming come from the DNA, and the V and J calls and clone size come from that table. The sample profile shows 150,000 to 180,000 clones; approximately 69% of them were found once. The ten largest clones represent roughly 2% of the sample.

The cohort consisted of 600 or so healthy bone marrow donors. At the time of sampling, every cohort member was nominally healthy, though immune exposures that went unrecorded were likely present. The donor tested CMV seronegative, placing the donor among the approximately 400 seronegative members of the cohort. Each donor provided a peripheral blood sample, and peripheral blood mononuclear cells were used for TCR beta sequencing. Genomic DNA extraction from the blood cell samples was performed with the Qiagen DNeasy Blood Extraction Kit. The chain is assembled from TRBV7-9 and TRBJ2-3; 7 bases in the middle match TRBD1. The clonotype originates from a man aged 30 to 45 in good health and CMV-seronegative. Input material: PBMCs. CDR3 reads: CASSGTGTESTDTQYF. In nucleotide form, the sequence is TGTGCCAGCAGCGGCACCGGGACAGAGAGCACAGATACGCAGTATTTT.